The source of this T cell receptor beta chain is a study of cytotoxic CD8 clonotypes in ibrutinib-treated CLL. Findings and limits, study-wide: Against age-matched healthy donors, baseline clonality ran higher and tracked circulating CD8+ T-cell counts.

Libraries of TCR beta were made from 1.5 to 2.5 micrograms of genomic DNA that came from cryopreserved PBMCs. The sequencing depth, 1 in 200,000 to 1 in 1 million T cells, was the target. The assay was immunoSEQ multiplex PCR, and TCRdb's table has in-frame clones only and misses some. The sample consists of approximately 200,000 clones, about two thirds of them appearing once. The CDR3 totals 15 residues. Between the trimmed V and J ends, which lost 4 bases and 0 bases, there was a span of 14 bases. The germline CDR1 and CDR2 sequences are SGHNT and YYREEE (reference sequence). In regard to this clone: The antigen is unknown.

The sequence was collected from a human donor with chronic lymphocytic leukemia. The chain links TRBV5-4 to TRBJ2-7, with D possibly being TRBD2 (7 bases). Specimen: PBMCs, collected after 24 months of ibrutinib treatment. CDR3 in DNA: TGTGCCAGCAGCGAACAGGGAGGGCGCTCCTACGAGCAGTACTTC. Translating gives CASSEQGGRSYEQYF. Full variable domain (rest looked up from reference TRBV5-4 and TRBJ2-7): ETGVTQSPTHLIKTRGQQVTLRCSSQSGHNTVSWYQQALGQGPQFIFQYYREEENGRGNFPPRFSGLQFPNYSSELNVNALELDDSALYLCASSEQGGRSYEQYFGPGTRLTVT.